Listed below are T cell receptor beta chains from one sample, sequenced in a study of T cell responses to AZD1222 COVID-19 vaccine. The data were produced by immunoSEQ multiplex PCR, yet TCRdb's version contains in-frame clones alone and is incomplete. In the table there are around 160,000 clones, 88% of which are singletons. The material was peripheral blood, obtained on day 0 of AZD1222 vaccination. Receptor source: an adult in good health. CDR3s include the opening cysteine and the closing phenylalanine or tryptophan. A D gene is named only where the DNA matches it firmly. Clone size is stated in some rows and not others, as once, few, many or a class when expanded.

J: TRBJ1-1
V: TRBV7-2
D: NA
size: once
DNA: TGTGCCAGCAGTCGTGTCGACGGGGCGGGTGAAAAGAGAGCTTTCTTT
CDR3: CASSRVDGAGEKRAFF

J: TRBJ1-2
V: TRBV5-1
D: NA
size: NA
DNA: TGCGCCAGCAGCTTGGCCTCAAGGGGGAACTATGGCTACACCTTC
CDR3: CASSLASRGNYGYTF

J: TRBJ2-5
V: TRBV27
D: TRBD2
size: NA
DNA: TGTGCCAGCAGCCGCCGGTTCGGGGGGGAGACCCAGTACTTC
CDR3: CASSRRFGGETQYF

J: TRBJ1-1
V: TRBV7-2
D: NA
size: once
DNA: TGTGCCAGCAGCTTCAAGACAGGTTCGACTGAAGCTTTCTTT
CDR3: CASSFKTGSTEAFF

J: TRBJ1-2
V: TRBV29-1
D: NA
size: NA
DNA: TGCAGCGTTGAAGTAGGGGCCTACACCTTC
CDR3: CSVEVGAYTF

J: TRBJ1-4
V: TRBV25-1
D: TRBD1
size: NA
DNA: TGTGCCAGCAGCCAATTCCGACAGGGGGGATCTAATGAAAAACTGTTTTTT
CDR3: CASSQFRQGGSNEKLFF

J: TRBJ1-3
V: TRBV30
D: NA
size: NA
DNA: TGTGCCTGGAGACAAATGGGGTCAGCTGGAAACACCATATATTTT
CDR3: CAWRQMGSAGNTIYF

J: TRBJ2-5
V: TRBV9
D: TRBD2
size: NA
DNA: TGTGCCAGCAGCGTAGTGCCAACGGGGGGGACCCAGTACTTC
CDR3: CASSVVPTGGTQYF

J: TRBJ1-2
V: TRBV28
D: NA
size: NA
DNA: TGTGCCAGCAGTTCGTCGGTGGTCTATGGCTACACCTTC
CDR3: CASSSSVVYGYTF

J: TRBJ1-4
V: TRBV7-9
D: NA
size: NA
DNA: TGTGCCAGCAGCCTGCCGCCGGACTCAACTAATGAAAAACTGTTTTTT
CDR3: CASSLPPDSTNEKLFF

J: TRBJ1-3
V: TRBV18
D: TRBD1
size: once
DNA: TGTGCCAGCTCACCCGAGGGGGCCTCTGGAAACACCATATATTTT
CDR3: CASSPEGASGNTIYF

J: TRBJ2-1
V: TRBV15
D: NA
size: NA
DNA: TGTGCCACCAGGCCCCGCTCCTACAATGAGCAGTTCTTC
CDR3: CATRPRSYNEQFF

J: TRBJ2-4
V: TRBV6-9
D: NA
size: NA
DNA: TGTGCCAGCAGTTACGAGACAGGGCGGGGTTACTTC
CDR3: CASSYETGRGYF

J: TRBJ2-1
V: TRBV7-2
D: TRBD2
size: NA
DNA: TGTGCCAGCAGCTTAAGCGGGGGGACTTGGGATGAGCAGTTCTTC
CDR3: CASSLSGGTWDEQFF

J: TRBJ1-1
V: TRBV12-3/TRBV12-4
D: NA
size: NA
DNA: TGTGCCAGCAGCCCACGTAGCACTGAAGCTTTCTTT
CDR3: CASSPRSTEAFF

J: TRBJ1-4
V: TRBV5-4
D: TRBD1
size: NA
DNA: TGTGCCAGCAGCTATCAGGGGGCTCGGGAAAAACTGTTTTTT
CDR3: CASSYQGAREKLFF

J: TRBJ1-2
V: TRBV9
D: TRBD1
size: NA
DNA: TGTGCCAGCAGCGGTGGGACAGCTCATTCCTATGGCTACACCTTC
CDR3: CASSGGTAHSYGYTF

J: TRBJ1-2
V: TRBV5-5
D: NA
size: NA
DNA: TGTGCCAGCAGCTTGTCGACTAACTATGGCTACACCTTC
CDR3: CASSLSTNYGYTF

J: TRBJ2-2
V: TRBV6-5
D: NA
size: NA
DNA: TGTGCCAGCGGTAAGAGGCAGGGCAACACCGGGGAGCTGTTTTTT
CDR3: CASGKRQGNTGELFF

J: TRBJ2-3
V: TRBV30
D: TRBD2
size: NA
DNA: TGTGCCTGGAGCCTAGCGGGGGGTTTCACAGATACGCAGTATTTT
CDR3: CAWSLAGGFTDTQYF

J: TRBJ1-1
V: TRBV6-4
D: TRBD1
size: NA
DNA: TGTGCCAGCAGTGACGTCGACAGGGGGAACACTGAAGCTTTCTTT
CDR3: CASSDVDRGNTEAFF

J: TRBJ1-3
V: TRBV5-5
D: TRBD1
size: once
DNA: TGTGCCAGCAGCTGGACAGGGGGCTCTGGAAACACCATATATTTT
CDR3: CASSWTGGSGNTIYF

J: TRBJ2-7
V: TRBV4-1
D: TRBD2
size: once
DNA: TGCGCCAGCAGCCAAGAAATTGCCGGGACTAGCGGTTTCGAGCAGTACTTC
CDR3: CASSQEIAGTSGFEQYF

J: TRBJ1-5
V: TRBV6-2/TRBV6-3
D: NA
size: few
DNA: TGTGCCAGCAGTTACTCGGGGGCGCGGCAGCCCCAGCATTTT
CDR3: CASSYSGARQPQHF

J: TRBJ2-4
V: TRBV19
D: TRBD1
size: NA
DNA: TGTGCCAGTAGTAGATACAGACAGGGGGATCGTGACATTCAGTACTTC
CDR3: CASSRYRQGDRDIQYF